This passage covers 23 T cell receptor beta chains from one sample sequenced in a study of response to subunit inactivated influenza vaccine. TCRdb reprocessed the RT-PCR reads with MiXCR, giving one entry per CDR3 protein. This table has more than 250,000 distinct CDR3 sequences, just over 20% appearing once. The source material was PBMCs from blood, sampled approximately 20 months after vaccination. Receptors originate from a man aged 50-75 years who received an inactivated influenza vaccine.

The chain is built from TRBV11-2 and TRBJ2-7; D is unresolved. V lost 2 bases and J lost 4, with 12 bases in between. CDR1 and CDR2 (germline): SGHAT, FQNNGV. The CDR3 loop spans 14 amino acids. The CDR3 reads CASSLRFSTYEQYF. For the CDR3, the DNA is TGTGCCAGCAGCTTACGGTTCAGTACTTACGAGCAGTACTTC. The full variable domain, with the rest looked up from reference TRBV11-2 and TRBJ2-7, is EAGVAQSPRYKIIEKRQSVAFWCNPISGHATLYWYQQILGQGPKLLIQFQNNGVVDDSQLPKDRFSAERLKGVDSTLKIQPAKLEDSAVYLCASSLRFSTYEQYFGPGTRLTVT.

The rearrangement uses TRBV10-3 and TRBJ1-2, with 7 bases lining up with TRBD1. The J segment lost 6 bases and the V segment lost 3 bases, leaving 7 bases of the junction unmatched. This CDR3 is built from 14 residues. CDR1 is ENHRY and CDR2 is SYGVKD in the germline V gene. The CDR3 DNA sequence: TGTGCCATCAGTGAAACCGGGACAGAAAATGGCTACACCTTC. As protein: CAISETGTENGYTF.

This clonotype has at least ten counts. This sequence joins TRBV3-1 and TRBJ1-5, with 8 bases fitting TRBD1. The germline gives CDR1 LGHDT, CDR2 YNNKEL (reference sequence). J gave up 2 bases and V 0 bases, and 6 bases lay outside the gene matches. The CDR3 is 17 amino acids. CDR3 loop: CASSQESVTGGNQPQHF. The DNA of the CDR3 is TGTGCCAGCAGCCAAGAAAGCGTGACAGGGGGCAATCAGCCCCAGCATTTT.

This clonotype was counted many times. This chain connects TRBV4-3 to TRBJ1-1; TRBD1 matches at 8 bases. The CDR3 is 15 residues long. Germline CDR1 LGHNA, CDR2 YSLEER. V dropped 6 bases and J dropped 4; count of bases not matched to a gene: 10. In DNA, the CDR3 is TGCGCCAGCAGGGTCGGACAGGGCGGTAGCACTGAAGCTTTCTTT. Its translation is CASRVGQGGSTEAFF.

As concerns this clonotype: No DNA is shown, since the ends of the CDR3 on it are uncertain; the CDR3 is the one TCRdb lists. The gene calls are TRBV7-2 and TRBJ2-2; no check of the table's D call, TRBD2, against the DNA was made. The CDR3 length equals 13 residues, ends included. Germline V lookup: CDR1 SGHTA, CDR2 FQGNSA. CDR3 residues: CASSLFLAQELFF.

This clonotype was recorded only once. CDR3 sequence (DNA): TGTGCCAGCAGCTTCCCGGGGGGCAGCCACAATGAGCAGTTCTTC. This gives the protein CASSFPGGSHNEQFF. The gene calls are TRBV7-2 and TRBJ2-1; D possibly corresponds to TRBD2 (7 bases). Per germline, CDR1 SGHTA and CDR2 FQGNSA. CDR3 length: 15 amino acids. V was cut by 3 bases and J by 5 bases, with 14 bases left in between.

There are many counts of this clonotype. This chain joins TRBV5-1 and TRBJ1-1; D not certain. V was shortened by 1 base and J by 2 bases, with 9 bases between the two germline ends. In germline, CDR1 is SGHRS, CDR2 YFSETQ. This CDR3 has 14 amino acids. Here the CDR3 reads CASSLSPANTEAFF. For the CDR3, the DNA is TGCGCCAGCAGCTTGTCTCCGGCCAACACTGAAGCTTTCTTT. Full variable domain (missing parts from reference TRBV5-1 and TRBJ1-1): KAGVTQTPRYLIKTRGQQVTLSCSPISGHRSVSWYQQTPGQGLQFLFEYFSETQRNKGNFPGRFSGRQFSNSRSEMNVSTLELGDSALYLCASSLSPANTEAFFGQGTRLTVV.

The sample holds many counts of this clonotype. This chain uses TRBV3-1 with TRBJ1-2; a possible D gene is TRBD1 (6 bases). V shed 4 bases and J shed 5 bases, with 8 bases lying between them. Germline CDR1 and CDR2: LGHDT and YNNKEL (reference sequence). This CDR3 contains 12 residues. The CDR3 DNA reads TGTGCCAGCAGCCGCCAGGGGTATGGCTACACCTTC. Translation gives CASSRQGYGYTF.

This clonotype appeared a few times. V gene TRBV12-3 or TRBV12-4 combines with J gene TRBJ2-5; a possible D gene is TRBD1 (6 bases). This CDR3 has 13 amino acids. Between the trimmed V and J ends, which lost 6 bases and 2 bases, there was a span of 10 bases. CDR3 nucleotide sequence: TGTGCCAGCAGGCTGACAGGACAAGAGACCCAGTACTTC. The encoded protein is CASRLTGQETQYF.

This clonotype appeared many times. The chain employs TRBV3-1 and TRBJ1-2; D might be TRBD1 (5 bases). Germline CDR1 is LGHDT and CDR2 is YNNKEL (reference sequence). The CDR3 consists of 15 residues. The V end was cut by 4 bases, the J end by 0 bases, with 12 bases between. CDR3 in DNA: TGTGCCAGCAGCCGGGGAACAGGTGCTAACTATGGCTACACCTTC. Its translation is CASSRGTGANYGYTF.

The chain uses TRBV3-1 and TRBJ1-2; the D gene is possibly TRBD1 (5 bases). Germline V gene lookup returns CDR1 LGHDT and CDR2 YNNKEL (reference sequence). Trimming left V 3 bases short and J 7 bases short, with 9 bases between. This CDR3 region has 12 residues. CDR3 nucleotides: TGTGCCAGCAGCCAGAGGGGACTTGGCTACACCTTC. It translates to CASSQRGLGYTF. Full variable domain (rest looked up from reference TRBV3-1 and TRBJ1-2): DTAVSQTPKYLVTQMGNDKSIKCEQNLGHDTMYWYKQDSKKFLKIMFSYNNKELIINETVPNRFSPKSPDKAHLNLHINSLELGDSAVYFCASSQRGLGYTFGSGTRLTVV.

In its sample, this clonotype was seen a few times. V is TRBV5-1 and J is TRBJ2-1; 8 bases line up with TRBD2. This CDR3 has 16 amino acids. With V trimmed by 1 base and J by 8 bases, 11 bases remained unmatched. CDR1 and CDR2 (germline): SGHRS, YFSETQ. CDR3 sequence: CASSLSLAGRGDEQFF. CDR3 coding DNA: TGCGCCAGCAGCTTGAGCCTAGCGGGTCGAGGTGATGAGCAGTTCTTC.

This clonotype appeared a few times. This chain uses TRBV9 with TRBJ2-7; 9 positions agree with TRBD1. Trimming took 6 bases from V and 2 from J; bases not matched to a gene: 6. Per the germline V gene, CDR1 is SGDLS and CDR2 is YYNGEE. The CDR3 has 14 residues. The CDR3 loop reads CASTWGDRAYEQYF. CDR3 sequence (DNA): TGTGCCAGCACCTGGGGGGACAGGGCCTACGAGCAGTACTTC. The full variable domain, rest sourced from reference TRBV9 and TRBJ2-7, is DSGVTQTPKHLITATGQRVTLRCSPRSGDLSVYWYQQSLDQGLQFLIQYYNGEERAKGNILERFSAQQFPDLHSELNLSSLELGDSALYFCASTWGDRAYEQYFGPGTRLTVT.

The chain has TRBV15 and TRBJ2-5; a weak D match, TRBD2 (6 bases). The germline V and J ends were trimmed by 4 bases and 5 bases, with 17 bases remaining between them. Germline V gene lookup returns CDR1 LNHNV and CDR2 YYDKDF (reference sequence). CDR3 size: 15 residues. CDR3 nucleotide sequence: TGTGCCACCAGCAATACACCCGGGACTTCGGAGACCCAGTACTTC. This codes for CATSNTPGTSETQYF. The full variable domain, in which reference TRBV15 and TRBJ2-5 provide the parts outside the CDR3, is DAMVIQNPRYQVTQFGKPVTLSCSQTLNHNVMYWYQQKSSQAPKLLFHYYDKDFNNEADTPDNFQSRRPNTSFCFLDIRSPGLGDTAMYLCATSNTPGTSETQYFGPGTRLLVL.

This clonotype came up a few times. The chain links TRBV2 to TRBJ2-3; D may be TRBD1 (7 bases). V was clipped by 6 bases and J by 4 bases, with 20 bases between them. From germline, CDR1 is SNHLY and CDR2 FYNNEI. The CDR3 runs to 16 residues. CDR3: CASREGAPTSADTQYF. The CDR3 DNA reads TGTGCCAGCAGGGAGGGGGCCCCCACATCTGCAGATACGCAGTATTTT.

This clonotype was picked up many times. V gene TRBV28 combines with J gene TRBJ2-5, with TRBD1 identical over 9 bases. CDR3 length: 15 residues. V lost 7 bases, J lost 3 bases, and 9 bases stayed unmatched. Germline V gives CDR1 MDHEN, CDR2 SYDVKM. CDR3: CASTVLGDREETQYF. The CDR3, as DNA: TGTGCCAGCACCGTATTGGGGGACAGGGAAGAGACCCAGTACTTC.

This clonotype was seen only a few times. The V gene is TRBV10-3, the J gene TRBJ1-1; possibly TRBD1 for D (5 bases). V lost 6 bases, J lost 4 bases, and 12 bases lay in between. The CDR3 runs 13 residues. Looked up from germline, CDR1 is ENHRY and CDR2 is SYGVKD. The CDR3, as DNA: TGTGCCATCAGGGAAGCAGGGCCCACTGAAGCTTTCTTT. It translates to CAIREAGPTEAFF.

The sample holds many counts of this clonotype. The chain employs TRBV12-3 or TRBV12-4 and TRBJ1-6; D remains ambiguous. The V end lost 2 bases, the J end lost 6 bases, and 2 bases lay between the germline ends. The CDR3 has 12 residues. The DNA of the CDR3 is TGTGCCAGCAGTTTATTTAATTCACCCCTCCACTTT. It is translated as CASSLFNSPLHF.

This clonotype has only a few counts. The chain has TRBV12-3 or TRBV12-4 and TRBJ1-2; possibly TRBD1 for D (6 bases). The CDR3 has 14 residues. Here the CDR3 reads CAIVVGAFNYGYTF. CDR3 nucleotide sequence: TGTGCAATCGTAGTGGGGGCGTTTAACTATGGCTACACCTTC.

V gene TRBV5-1 combines with J gene TRBJ2-3; tentatively, D is TRBD2 (5 bases). Germline CDR1 and CDR2: SGHRS and YFSETQ. The V end was cut by 3 bases, the J end by 8 bases, with 22 bases between. The CDR3 extends over 16 amino acids. The CDR3: CASSSHYSAEPPTQYF. DNA of the CDR3: TGCGCCAGCAGCTCCCATTACTCAGCGGAGCCCCCTACGCAGTATTTT.

This rearrangement joins TRBV12-3 or TRBV12-4 to TRBJ2-5, with 10 bases identical to TRBD2. V lost 3 bases and J lost 0; bases outside the gene matches: 10. CDR3 size: 18 residues. CDR3 loop: CASSFRASGGLYQETQYF. As DNA, the CDR3 is TGTGCCAGCAGTTTCCGGGCTAGCGGGGGCTTATACCAAGAGACCCAGTACTTC.

This sequence joins TRBV12-3 or TRBV12-4 and TRBJ1-2, with D possibly TRBD1 on 5 matching bases. This CDR3 is built from 16 residues. Trimming pared 8 bases from V and 3 bases from J, leaving 22 bases between. CDR3 coding DNA: TGTGCCAGCGCCCCGGATAGGGACCCATTGTACTATGGCTACACCTTC. As protein: CASAPDRDPLYYGYTF.

The chain is built from TRBV1 and TRBJ2-7; the table assigns TRBD2, which was not confirmed against the DNA. TRBV1 is deemed a pseudogene. This CDR3 is built from 19 residues. The CDR3 here is CTAPGNPNRLAGPSYEQYF. The CDR3 DNA follows: TGCACCGCTCCGGGGAATCCCAATCGGCTAGCGGGACCCTCCTACGAGCAGTACTTC.